A selection of T cell receptor beta chains follows, all from one sample in a study of PD-1 blockade in mismatch repair-deficient tumors. This table comes from immunoSEQ multiplex PCR, and its TCRdb copy is limited to in-frame clones, with some not included. This sample has about 24,000 clones, with about 83% found just once. The sample consisted of peripheral blood, taken 12 weeks after starting pembrolizumab. These receptors were obtained from an adult with mismatch repair-deficient cancer. Each CDR3 is given with its conserved first and last residue. Fields, in order: J gene, V gene, clone size, CDR3 protein. Clone size is shown for a subset of rows, as once, few, many or a class of expanded clone.

TRBJ2-1	TRBV13	NA	CASSLRVSVLGQFF
TRBJ2-7	TRBV30	once	CAWSARGYEQYF
TRBJ2-7	TRBV5-4	few	CASSFSVRYEQYF
TRBJ2-3	TRBV6-1	NA	CASSEGTGLTDTQYF
TRBJ2-6	TRBV6-5	NA	CASLGRSGDRVVLTF
TRBJ1-1	TRBV11-3	NA	CASSLGTGEIAFF
TRBJ1-1	TRBV9	NA	CASSLQAGTPAFF
TRBJ2-7	TRBV5-1	NA	CASSFEASGKYEQYF
TRBJ2-2	TRBV4-2	NA	CASSVDRVDYRELFF
TRBJ2-7	TRBV7-9	NA	CASSFTGSVDEQYF
TRBJ1-2	TRBV6-1	few	CASTPGIEDRVNTF
TRBJ1-2	TRBV5-1	medium-sized	CASSFEVSRGPYGYTF
TRBJ2-3	TRBV6-4	NA	CASTPEAGGGTDTQYF
TRBJ2-7	TRBV11-2	NA	CASSLGRGPSYEQYF
TRBJ2-3	TRBV2	NA	CASSGDRADTQYF
TRBJ2-5	TRBV30	NA	CAWSVEVGRYQETQYF
TRBJ1-2	TRBV18	once	CASSPGLGFYGYTF
TRBJ2-1	TRBV11-2	NA	CASSFDVPEQFF
TRBJ1-1	TRBV5-1	NA	CASSLLGATEAFF
TRBJ2-7	TRBV7-9	NA	CASSGGPGPSSYEQYF
TRBJ2-1	TRBV10-3	NA	CAIRDPYNEQFF
TRBJ2-3	TRBV5-1	NA	CASSSLAGASTDTQYF
TRBJ1-2	TRBV7-8	NA	CASSFGRTGNYGYTF
TRBJ2-7	TRBV27	few	CASSSAGSGLYEQYF
TRBJ2-7	TRBV6-1	once	CASSEETSGSYEQYF
TRBJ2-7	TRBV28	NA	CASTTGGYEQYF
TRBJ2-6	TRBV2	NA	CASSEERVPVGAGANVLTF
NA	TRBV27	NA	CASSLRTSGTEQYF
TRBJ2-3	TRBV6-4	NA	CASSETSGTDTQYF
TRBJ2-7	TRBV11-3	NA	CASSPTALSSYEQYF
TRBJ1-1	TRBV5-6	NA	CASSLGGWNTEAFF
TRBJ2-5	TRBV7-9	NA	CASIRGEGLGETQYF
TRBJ2-5	TRBV30	NA	CAWAPRGRQETQYF
TRBJ2-6	TRBV6-4	few	CASSDSSSGANVLTF
TRBJ2-3	TRBV14	NA	CASSRLTGADTQYF
TRBJ2-6	TRBV27	NA	CASSLSGYGANVLTF
TRBJ2-3	TRBV10-1	NA	CASSESASGESTDTQYF
TRBJ2-1	TRBV11-2	NA	CASSWEADEQFF
TRBJ2-5	TRBV25-1	NA	CASSESRGRSRSQETQYF
TRBJ2-7	TRBV4-1	NA	CASSQTSGDSYEQYF
TRBJ2-5	TRBV5-6	NA	CASSLVGKGQETQYF
TRBJ2-2	TRBV19	once	CASSGWGTANTGELFF
TRBJ1-4	TRBV23-1	NA	CASSPYLGRATNEKLFF
TRBJ2-3	TRBV7-2	NA	CASSFDYRPTDTQYF
TRBJ2-1	TRBV5-8	NA	CASSLVGYGSYNEQFF
TRBJ2-5	TRBV25-1	NA	CASREDSTRETQYF
TRBJ2-5	TRBV7-9	once	CASSLAEGAETQYF
TRBJ2-7	TRBV6-1	NA	CASRRQGPSYEQYF
TRBJ2-7	TRBV13	NA	CASSTGLAGNLSNEQYF
TRBJ2-1	TRBV7-9	NA	CASSGQAYNEQFF
TRBJ2-3	TRBV9	once	CASSSGLAGSGTDTQYF